This T cell receptor (beta chain) comes out of a study of blood T cell repertoires in COVID-19. Profiled with immunoSEQ multiplex PCR; TCRdb holds only in-frame clones, not every one. Among some 200,000 clones listed, 70% to 90% were seen once. Germline V gene lookup returns CDR1 MDHEN and CDR2 SYDVKM. Trimming shortened V by 8 bases and J by 1 base, and 11 bases separated the two germline ends. The CDR3 is 13 amino acids. The chain has TRBV28 and TRBJ2-5; D unresolved. Sequencing was done on a sample of peripheral blood. This clonotype was obtained from a man of 80 years or more with acute or convalescent COVID-19. The CDR3 DNA reads as TGTGCCAGCGGCAGAGGTGCCCAAGAGACCCAGTACTTC. This gives the protein CASGRGAQETQYF.